The clone carrying this TCR beta chain has a handful of counts. The antigen is unknown. This entry is derived from a study of cytomegalovirus exposure and HLA in healthy donors. Study in general: A data release that came early held tens of millions of unique TCRs from HLA-typed donors.

The CDR3 is made up of 15 amino acids. CDR1 LNHDA and CDR2 SQIVND come from the germline V gene (reference sequence). V was trimmed by 0 bases and J by 3 bases, leaving 11 bases between them. The PCR had 60 Vbeta and 13 Jbeta primers. Profiling relied on immunoSEQ multiplex PCR, and the TCRdb table lists in-frame clones only, not all of them. The data hold more than 140,000 clones, with almost 80% observed a single time. Study-wide results and limits: Earlier results showed most TCR beta V segments being productive about 90% or about 30% of the time.

Material for sequencing was PBMCs. The genes are TRBV19 and TRBJ1-1; D gene ambiguous. The receptor's source is a male donor in good health and CMV-seronegative. The chain's CDR3 is CASSIDINSYTEAFF. The CDR3 DNA reads TGTGCCAGTAGTATAGATATCAACAGCTACACTGAAGCTTTCTTT. Full variable domain (missing parts from reference TRBV19 and TRBJ1-1): DGGITQSPKYLFRKEGQNVTLSCEQNLNHDAMYWYRQDPGQGLRLIYYSQIVNDFQKGDIAEGYSVSREKKESFPLTVTSAQKNPTAFYLCASSIDINSYTEAFFGQGTRLTVV.